The rows below give T cell receptor beta chains drawn from one sample of a study of neoadjuvant nivolumab and ipilimumab in lung cancer. The method was immunoSEQ multiplex PCR; TCRdb's version includes in-frame clones alone and lacks a portion of them. The sample lists 39,000 or so clones; roughly 89% were seen once. Here the sequenced sample was peripheral blood, taken before neoadjuvant nivolumab, alone or with ipilimumab. These receptors all stem from an adult with non-small cell lung cancer. Both conserved end residues are part of each CDR3. A D gene is named only where the DNA matches it firmly. Part of the rows lack a size; the others show once, few, many or a class for expanded clones.

D,length,size,J,V,CDR3,DNA
NA,16,NA,TRBJ1-1,TRBV5-1,CASSLEGWGVNTEAFF,TGCGCCAGCAGCTTGGAGGGCTGGGGAGTTAACACTGAAGCTTTCTTT
NA,13,NA,TRBJ2-1,TRBV5-1,CASSVDSNNEQFF,TGCGCCAGCAGCGTGGACTCAAACAATGAGCAGTTCTTC
NA,13,NA,TRBJ1-5,TRBV6-1,CASSAGSNQPQHF,TGTGCCAGCAGTGCCGGGAGCAATCAGCCCCAGCATTTT
NA,15,NA,TRBJ1-5,TRBV6-1,CASSTAGYSNQPQHF,TGTGCCAGCAGTACGGCGGGGTATAGCAATCAGCCCCAGCATTTT
TRBD2,16,NA,TRBJ2-2,TRBV14,CASSPGLVGTTGELFF,TGTGCCAGCAGCCCGGGACTAGTTGGGACGACCGGGGAGCTGTTTTTT
NA,17,NA,TRBJ2-2,TRBV14,CASSPFHGRFDTGELFF,TGTGCCAGCAGCCCGTTCCACGGGCGGTTTGACACCGGGGAGCTGTTTTTT
NA,15,NA,TRBJ1-2,TRBV7-9,CASSSSTRGNYGYTF,TGTGCCAGCAGCTCATCGACGAGAGGTAACTATGGCTACACCTTC
NA,11,NA,TRBJ2-2,TRBV29-1,CSVEGDGELFF,TGCAGCGTTGAGGGGGACGGGGAGCTGTTTTTT
TRBD2,15,few,TRBJ2-7,TRBV6-5,CASSGLAGGSYEQYF,TGTGCCAGCAGCGGACTAGCGGGAGGCTCCTACGAGCAGTACTTC
NA,11,NA,TRBJ1-2,TRBV29-1,CSVEDTGGYTF,TGCAGCGTTGAAGATACAGGCGGCTACACCTTC
TRBD2,17,NA,TRBJ2-1,TRBV4-1,CASSLPTATSGSSKQFF,TGCGCCAGCAGCCTCCCTACAGCGACTAGCGGGAGCTCTAAGCAGTTCTTC
TRBD2,17,once,TRBJ2-3,TRBV14,CASSQEGTSLHTDTQYF,TGTGCCAGCAGCCAAGAGGGGACTAGCCTCCACACAGATACGCAGTATTTT
NA,16,NA,TRBJ1-5,TRBV18,CASSPPNRGDNQPQHF,TGTGCCAGCTCACCACCTAATAGGGGTGACAATCAGCCCCAGCATTTT
NA,15,NA,TRBJ2-3,TRBV7-9,CASSLEGPSTDTQYF,TGTGCCAGCAGCTTAGAAGGACCCAGCACAGATACGCAGTATTTT
NA,16,NA,TRBJ2-7,TRBV27,CASSLGASTSGHEQYF,TGTGCCAGCAGTTTGGGGGCTAGCACATCAGGCCACGAGCAGTACTTC
NA,14,NA,TRBJ2-3,TRBV30,CAGDQTSSTDTQYF,TGTGCCGGGGACCAAACATCTAGCACAGATACGCAGTATTTT
TRBD2,15,NA,TRBJ2-7,TRBV5-8,CASSLLSGSFDEQYF,TGTGCCAGCAGCCTACTTAGCGGGAGTTTCGACGAGCAGTACTTC
NA,15,NA,TRBJ2-7,TRBV6-4,CASRNPRGGSYEQYF,TGTGCCAGCAGAAATCCAAGGGGTGGATCCTACGAGCAGTACTTC
TRBD2,17,NA,TRBJ2-2,TRBV14,CASSPISLAGRTGELFF,TGTGCCAGCAGCCCAATAAGCCTAGCGGGAAGAACCGGGGAGCTGTTTTTT
TRBD1,14,NA,TRBJ2-2,TRBV2,CASSGQGNTGELFF,TGTGCCAGCAGCGGACAGGGCAACACCGGGGAGCTGTTTTTT
TRBD2,15,NA,TRBJ2-7,TRBV5-1,CASSQPGLADHEQYF,TGCGCCAGCAGCCAACCGGGACTAGCGGATCACGAGCAGTACTTC
NA,18,NA,TRBJ2-1,TRBV7-9,CASSLTLAGANSYNEQFF,TGTGCCAGCAGCTTAACCCTTGCTGGAGCGAACTCCTACAATGAGCAGTTCTTC
NA,15,NA,TRBJ1-4,TRBV11-2,CASSLEGYFNEKLFF,TGTGCCAGCAGCTTAGAGGGCTACTTTAATGAAAAACTGTTTTTT
NA,16,NA,TRBJ2-1,TRBV13,CASSLIGRGAYNEQFF,TGTGCCAGCAGCTTAATTGGCAGGGGGGCCTACAATGAGCAGTTCTTC
TRBD2,14,NA,TRBJ2-5,TRBV30,CAWNVGGGGETQYF,TGTGCCTGGAATGTCGGGGGGGGAGGGGAGACCCAGTACTTC
NA,16,NA,TRBJ2-6,TRBV5-1,CASMLGTSSGANVLTF,TGCGCCAGCATGCTGGGGACTTCCTCTGGGGCCAACGTCCTGACTTTC
NA,14,once,TRBJ2-3,TRBV11-1,CASSFNGDTDTQYF,TGTGCCAGCAGCTTTAACGGGGACACAGATACGCAGTATTTT
NA,15,NA,TRBJ1-1,TRBV10-3,CAISGHRDNEYEAFF,TGTGCCATCAGTGGGCATAGGGACAATGAATATGAAGCTTTCTTT
TRBD2,17,NA,TRBJ2-3,TRBV7-6,CASSLDDRLAGRDTQYF,TGTGCCAGCAGCTTAGATGACAGACTAGCGGGAAGGGATACGCAGTATTTT
TRBD1,17,NA,TRBJ2-6,TRBV27,CASTPGQGISGANVLTF,TGTGCCAGCACCCCGGGACAGGGTATCTCTGGGGCCAACGTCCTGACTTTC
NA,13,NA,TRBJ2-1,TRBV6-4,CASSDGWRDEQFF,TGTGCCAGCAGTGACGGTTGGAGAGATGAGCAGTTCTTC
TRBD1,15,NA,TRBJ1-5,TRBV7-2,CASSSTGVSGQPQHF,TGTGCCAGCAGCTCGACAGGGGTTTCGGGTCAGCCCCAGCATTTT
NA,17,NA,TRBJ2-5,TRBV7-2,CASSLQGLTLGGETQYF,TGTGCCAGCAGCCTGCAGGGCCTAACCTTAGGGGGAGAGACCCAGTACTTC
NA,13,NA,TRBJ1-2,TRBV29-1,CSVEGPTNYGYTF,TGCAGCGTTGAAGGGCCGACAAACTATGGCTACACCTTC
TRBD1,15,NA,TRBJ2-7,TRBV10-3,CAISAQTGGTYEQYF,TGTGCCATCAGTGCCCAGACAGGGGGAACCTACGAGCAGTACTTC
TRBD1,21,NA,TRBJ1-1,TRBV14,CASSQVVRTGGLVGLDTEAFF,TGTGCCAGCAGCCAAGTTGTTAGGACAGGGGGCCTCGTGGGTTTGGACACTGAAGCTTTCTTT
NA,13,NA,TRBJ2-1,TRBV5-6,CASSLAGSNEQFF,TGTGCCAGCAGCTTAGCCGGGAGCAATGAGCAGTTCTTC
NA,15,NA,TRBJ2-1,TRBV5-6,CASSLGTASYNEQFF,TGTGCCAGCAGCTTGGGGACAGCCTCCTACAATGAGCAGTTCTTC
NA,15,NA,TRBJ1-5,TRBV19,CASSGNAGLGQPQHF,TGTGCCAGTAGTGGAAACGCGGGTCTGGGACAGCCCCAGCATTTT
NA,14,NA,TRBJ2-5,TRBV7-4,CASSLASGKETQYF,TGTGCCAGCAGCTTAGCTAGCGGTAAAGAGACCCAGTACTTC
NA,11,NA,TRBJ2-7,TRBV27,CASTSTYEQYF,TGTGCCAGCACCAGCACCTACGAGCAGTACTTC
NA,15,NA,TRBJ2-5,TRBV7-7,CASSFYPGAGETQYF,TGTGCCAGCAGCTTCTACCCGGGGGCGGGAGAGACCCAGTACTTC
TRBD2,14,NA,TRBJ2-1,TRBV6-1,CASSKLAGGDEQFF,TGTGCCAGCAGTAAACTAGCGGGAGGGGATGAGCAGTTCTTC
TRBD2,15,NA,TRBJ2-5,TRBV7-2,CASSPQAGVGETQYF,TGTGCCAGCAGCCCACAAGCGGGAGTGGGTGAGACCCAGTACTTC
NA,13,NA,TRBJ2-7,TRBV29-1,CSVVSGYSYEQYF,TGCAGCGTTGTGAGCGGATACTCCTACGAGCAGTACTTC
TRBD2,13,NA,TRBJ2-3,TRBV29-1,CSETSGTTDTQYF,TGCAGCGAAACTAGCGGGACCACAGATACGCAGTATTTT
NA,14,NA,TRBJ2-2,TRBV27,CASSPAGVSGELFF,TGTGCCAGCAGTCCGGCAGGGGTTTCGGGGGAGCTGTTTTTT
TRBD1,15,NA,TRBJ2-2,TRBV2,CASSPGQANTGELFF,TGTGCCAGCAGTCCGGGACAGGCGAACACCGGGGAGCTGTTTTTT
NA,13,NA,TRBJ2-3,TRBV29-1,CSVEEGSRGTQYF,TGCAGCGTTGAAGAGGGATCACGGGGGACGCAGTATTTT